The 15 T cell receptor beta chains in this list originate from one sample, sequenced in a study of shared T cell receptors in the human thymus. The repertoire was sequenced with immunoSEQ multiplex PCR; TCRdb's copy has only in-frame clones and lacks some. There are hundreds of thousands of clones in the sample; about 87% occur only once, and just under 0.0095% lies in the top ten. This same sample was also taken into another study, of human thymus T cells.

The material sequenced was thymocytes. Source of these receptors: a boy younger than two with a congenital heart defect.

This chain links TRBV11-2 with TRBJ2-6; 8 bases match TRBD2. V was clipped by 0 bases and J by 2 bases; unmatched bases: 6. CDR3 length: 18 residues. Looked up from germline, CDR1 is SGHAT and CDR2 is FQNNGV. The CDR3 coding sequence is TGTGCCAGCAGCTTAGATCGTCGAGCGGGAGCTGGGGCCAACGTCCTGACTTTC. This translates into CASSLDRRAGAGANVLTF.

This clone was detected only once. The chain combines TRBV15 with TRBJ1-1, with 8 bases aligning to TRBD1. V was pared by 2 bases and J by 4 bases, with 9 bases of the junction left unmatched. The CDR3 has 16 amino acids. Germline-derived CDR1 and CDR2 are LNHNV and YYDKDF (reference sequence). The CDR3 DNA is TGTGCCACCAGCAGAACCTGGACAGGGAAGGTCACTGAAGCTTTCTTT. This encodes CATSRTWTGKVTEAFF.

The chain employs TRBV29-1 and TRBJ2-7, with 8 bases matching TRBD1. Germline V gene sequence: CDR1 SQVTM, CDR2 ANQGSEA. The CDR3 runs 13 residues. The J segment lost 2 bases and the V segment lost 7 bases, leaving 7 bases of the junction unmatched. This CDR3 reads CSAGTGKAYEQYF. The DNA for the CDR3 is TGCAGCGCCGGGACAGGAAAAGCCTACGAGCAGTACTTC.

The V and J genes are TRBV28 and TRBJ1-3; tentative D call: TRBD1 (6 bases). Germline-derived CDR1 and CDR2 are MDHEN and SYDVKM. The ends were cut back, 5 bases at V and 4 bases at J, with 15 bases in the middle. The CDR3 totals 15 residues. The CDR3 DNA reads TGTGCCAGCAGTCCTCGGTGGACAGAGGGAAACACCATATATTTT. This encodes CASSPRWTEGNTIYF.

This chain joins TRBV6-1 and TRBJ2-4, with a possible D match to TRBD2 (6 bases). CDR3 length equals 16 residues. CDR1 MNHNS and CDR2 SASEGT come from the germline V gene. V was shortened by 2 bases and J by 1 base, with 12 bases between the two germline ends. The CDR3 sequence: CASSEWGGGAKNIQYF. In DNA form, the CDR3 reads TGTGCCAGCAGTGAATGGGGCGGAGGGGCCAAAAACATTCAGTACTTC.

Here the CDR3 reads CASRLAGGYEQYF. CDR3 bases: TGTGCCAGCCGACTAGCGGGAGGATACGAGCAGTACTTC. This chain uses TRBV18 with TRBJ2-7; the match to TRBD2 covers 13 bases. CDR1 is KGHSH, CDR2 LQKENI, per germline. This CDR3 spans 13 amino acids. J lost 4 bases, V lost 8 bases, and 2 bases had no gene match.

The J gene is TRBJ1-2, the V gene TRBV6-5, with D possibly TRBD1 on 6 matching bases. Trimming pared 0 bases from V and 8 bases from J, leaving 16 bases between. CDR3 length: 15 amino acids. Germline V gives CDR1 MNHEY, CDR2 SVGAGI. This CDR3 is CASSYSEGVLKGYTF. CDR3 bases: TGTGCCAGCAGTTACTCCGAGGGGGTGCTGAAGGGCTACACCTTC.

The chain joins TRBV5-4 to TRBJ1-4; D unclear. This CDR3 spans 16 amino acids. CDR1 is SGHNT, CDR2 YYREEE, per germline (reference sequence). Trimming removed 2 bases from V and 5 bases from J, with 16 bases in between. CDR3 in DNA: TGTGCCAGCAGCTTAAACCGGGGAAGAGAGAATGAAAAACTGTTTTTT. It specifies CASSLNRGRENEKLFF.

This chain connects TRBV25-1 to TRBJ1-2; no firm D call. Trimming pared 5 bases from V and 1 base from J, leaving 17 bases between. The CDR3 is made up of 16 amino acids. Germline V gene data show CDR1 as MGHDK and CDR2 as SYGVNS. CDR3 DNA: TGTGCCAGCAGTACGGGGTCGGCAGAGATTAACTATGGCTACACCTTC. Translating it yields CASSTGSAEINYGYTF.

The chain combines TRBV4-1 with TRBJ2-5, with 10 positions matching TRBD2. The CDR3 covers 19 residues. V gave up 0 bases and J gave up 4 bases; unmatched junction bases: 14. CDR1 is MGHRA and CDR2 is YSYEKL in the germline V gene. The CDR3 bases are TGCGCCAGCAGCCAAGATAGGCCCGCCAGCGGGAGGGTAGGAGAGACCCAGTACTTC. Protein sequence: CASSQDRPASGRVGETQYF.

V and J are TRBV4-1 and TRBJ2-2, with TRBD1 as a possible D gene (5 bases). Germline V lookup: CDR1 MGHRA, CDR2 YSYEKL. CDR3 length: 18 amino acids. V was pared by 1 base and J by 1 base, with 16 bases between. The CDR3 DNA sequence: TGCGCCAGCAGCCAAGGTTGGGCAGGGATGGAGAACACCGGGGAGCTGTTTTTT. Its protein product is CASSQGWAGMENTGELFF.

The CDR3 DNA reads TGCGCCAGCAGTGACGTTAAAGAGGTCGGCTCCTACGAGCAGTACTTC. It is translated as CASSDVKEVGSYEQYF. The chain joins TRBV10-2 to TRBJ2-7; D remains unclear. V lost 3 bases and J 0 bases, leaving 15 bases between the germline ends. The CDR3 extends over 16 amino acids. CDR1 is WSHSY and CDR2 is SAAADI in the germline V gene.

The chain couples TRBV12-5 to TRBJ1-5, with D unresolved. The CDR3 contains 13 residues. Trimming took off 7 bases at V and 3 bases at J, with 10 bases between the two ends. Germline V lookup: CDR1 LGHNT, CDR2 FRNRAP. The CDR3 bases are TGTGCTAGTGTTGTTGAGTTCAATCAGCCCCAGCATTTT. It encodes CASVVEFNQPQHF.

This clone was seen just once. In DNA form, the CDR3 reads TGTGCCCTAGTATCGGAGGATCGGGATGAGCAGTTCTTC. Translation gives CALVSEDRDEQFF. The chain joins TRBV7-9 to TRBJ2-1; a weak D match, TRBD2 (5 bases). The V gene lost 11 bases and the J gene lost 8 bases, with 19 bases spanning the gap. The germline V gene encodes CDR1 SEHNR and CDR2 FQNEAQ (reference sequence). The CDR3 is made up of 13 amino acids. Together with reference TRBV7-9 and TRBJ2-1, the CDR3 gives the full variable domain: DTGVSQNPRHKITKRGQNVTFRCDPISEHNRLYWYRQTLGQGPEFLTYFQNEAQLEKSRLLSDRFSAERPKGSFSTLEIQRTEQGDSAMYLCALVSEDRDEQFFGPGTRLTVL.

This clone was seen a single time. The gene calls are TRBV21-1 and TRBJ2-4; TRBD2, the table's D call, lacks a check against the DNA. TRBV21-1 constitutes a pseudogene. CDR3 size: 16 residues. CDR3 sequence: CASIPDFHSPKNIQYF. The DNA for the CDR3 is TGTGCCAGCATCCCTGACTTCCACTCCCCGAAAAACATTCAGTACTTC.